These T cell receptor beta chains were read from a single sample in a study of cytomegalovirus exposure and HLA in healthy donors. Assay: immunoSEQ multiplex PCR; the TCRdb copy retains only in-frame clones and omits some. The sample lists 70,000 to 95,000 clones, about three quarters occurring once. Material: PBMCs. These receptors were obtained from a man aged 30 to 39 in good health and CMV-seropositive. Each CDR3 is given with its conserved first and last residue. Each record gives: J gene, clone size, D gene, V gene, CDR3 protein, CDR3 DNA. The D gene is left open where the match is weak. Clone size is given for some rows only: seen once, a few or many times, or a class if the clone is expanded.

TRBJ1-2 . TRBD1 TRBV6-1 CASGGQGTANYGYTF TGTGCCAGCGGCGGACAGGGGACAGCTAACTATGGCTACACCTTC
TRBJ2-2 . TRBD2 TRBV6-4 CASSRGSGSSTGELFF TGTGCCAGCTCGCGCGGGAGTGGGTCGTCCACCGGGGAGCTGTTTTTT
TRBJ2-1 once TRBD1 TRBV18 CASSPDRVNYNEQFF TGTGCCAGCTCACCAGACAGGGTGAACTACAATGAGCAGTTCTTC
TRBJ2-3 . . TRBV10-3 CAIRASPITDTQYF TGTGCCATCAGGGCCAGTCCAATTACAGATACGCAGTATTTT
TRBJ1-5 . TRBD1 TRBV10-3 CAISTGADGQPQHF TGTGCCATCAGTACAGGGGCAGACGGTCAGCCCCAGCATTTT
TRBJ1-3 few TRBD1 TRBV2 CASRAKGAPGNTIYF TGTGCCAGCAGAGCTAAGGGGGCGCCCGGAAACACCATATATTTT
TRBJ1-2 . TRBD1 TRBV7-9 CASSLGQGHGYTF TGTGCCAGCAGCTTAGGACAGGGTCATGGCTACACCTTC
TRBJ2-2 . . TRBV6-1 CASSEIGRARTGELFF TGTGCCAGCAGTGAAATCGGCAGGGCGAGGACCGGGGAGCTGTTTTTT
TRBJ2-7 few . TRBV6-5 CASTVPYEQYF TGTGCCAGCACCGTTCCCTACGAGCAGTACTTC
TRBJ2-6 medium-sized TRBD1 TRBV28 CASLPTGAKHSGANVLTF TGTGCCAGCCTACCGACAGGGGCGAAACACTCTGGGGCCAACGTCCTGACTTTC
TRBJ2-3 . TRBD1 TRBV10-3 CASKPGTGADTQYF TGTGCCAGTAAGCCGGGGACAGGGGCAGATACGCAGTATTTT
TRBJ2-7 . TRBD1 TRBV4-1 CASSQGTGGPYEQYF TGCGCCAGCAGCCAAGGGACAGGGGGCCCCTACGAGCAGTACTTC
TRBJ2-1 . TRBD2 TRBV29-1 CSVVGGPLNEQFF TGCAGCGTTGTGGGAGGGCCTTTGAATGAGCAGTTCTTC
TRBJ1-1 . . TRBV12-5 CASGLVQASEAFF TGTGCTAGTGGTTTGGTACAGGCAAGTGAAGCTTTCTTT
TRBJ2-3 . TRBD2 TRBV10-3 CAISVAGGRADTQYF TGTGCCATCAGTGTGGCGGGGGGGCGCGCAGATACGCAGTATTTT
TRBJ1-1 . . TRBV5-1 CASSLAVGRNTEAFF TGCGCCAGCAGCTTGGCCGTTGGGAGGAACACTGAAGCTTTCTTT
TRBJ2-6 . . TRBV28 CASSLGGSGANVLTF TGTGCCAGCAGTTTGGGGGGCTCTGGGGCCAACGTCCTGACTTTC
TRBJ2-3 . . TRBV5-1 CASAVSTDTQYF TGCGCCAGCGCAGTTAGCACAGATACGCAGTATTTT
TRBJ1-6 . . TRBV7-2 CASSRLGGANNSPLHF TGTGCCAGCAGCCGACTTGGGGGGGCAAATAATTCACCCCTCCACTTT
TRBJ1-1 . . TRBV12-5 CASGRQATNTEAFF TGTGCTAGTGGTCGACAGGCCACAAACACTGAAGCTTTCTTT
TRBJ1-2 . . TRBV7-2 CASSFGDSWNGYTF TGTGCCAGCAGCTTTGGTGACAGTTGGAATGGCTACACCTTC
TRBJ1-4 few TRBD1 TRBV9 CASSVDRGGEKLFF TGTGCCAGCAGCGTTGACAGGGGGGGAGAAAAACTGTTTTTT
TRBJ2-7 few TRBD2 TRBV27 CASSLTAGGVGEQYF TGTGCCAGCAGTTTGACCGCGGGAGGGGTCGGCGAGCAGTACTTC
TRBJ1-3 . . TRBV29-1 CSVVAAQAGNTIYF TGCAGCGTTGTGGCAGCCCAGGCTGGAAACACCATATATTTT
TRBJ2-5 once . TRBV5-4 CASSLRQGQRETQYF TGTGCCAGCAGCTTGCGCCAGGGGCAGCGGGAGACCCAGTACTTC
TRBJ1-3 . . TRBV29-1 CSVEVPGRVDTIYF TGCAGCGTTGAAGTGCCGGGCAGGGTGGACACCATATATTTT
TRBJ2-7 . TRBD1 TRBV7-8 CASSLKTGQGLTYEQYF TGTGCCAGCAGCTTAAAGACGGGACAGGGGTTGACCTACGAGCAGTACTTC
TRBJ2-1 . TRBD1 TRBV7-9 CASSLETATGSYNEQFF TGTGCCAGCAGCTTAGAGACCGCGACAGGGTCCTACAATGAGCAGTTCTTC
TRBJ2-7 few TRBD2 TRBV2 CARASGRYYEQYF TGTGCCAGGGCTAGCGGGAGATACTACGAGCAGTACTTC
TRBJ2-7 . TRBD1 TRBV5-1 CASSSQGASYEQYF TGCGCCAGCAGCTCACAGGGGGCCTCCTACGAGCAGTACTTC
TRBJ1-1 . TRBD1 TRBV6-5 CASSYSWTGRTEAFF TGTGCCAGCAGTTACTCGTGGACAGGGCGCACTGAAGCTTTCTTT
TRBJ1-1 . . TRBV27 CASSAQTGNTEAFF TGTGCCAGCAGTGCTCAGACAGGTAACACTGAAGCTTTCTTT
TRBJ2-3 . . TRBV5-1 CASSFMGGLTDTQYF TGCGCCAGCAGCTTTATGGGGGGGCTCACAGATACGCAGTATTTT
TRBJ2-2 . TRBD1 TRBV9 CASSYRDRGNTGELFF TGTGCCAGCAGCTACCGGGACAGGGGGAACACCGGGGAGCTGTTTTTT
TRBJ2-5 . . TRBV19 CASSARRGRETQYF TGTGCCAGTAGTGCCCGGCGGGGGCGGGAGACCCAGTACTTC
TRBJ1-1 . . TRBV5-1 CASSKVGQEETEAFF TGCGCCAGCAGCAAGGTTGGGCAGGAGGAGACTGAAGCTTTCTTT
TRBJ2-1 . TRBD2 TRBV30 CAWKRGLAGNNEQFF TGTGCCTGGAAGCGAGGGCTAGCGGGAAACAATGAGCAGTTCTTC
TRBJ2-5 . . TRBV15 CATSRQQETQYF TGTGCCACCAGCCGCCAGCAAGAGACCCAGTACTTC
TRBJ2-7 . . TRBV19 CASSPTGYEQYF TGTGCCAGTAGCCCGACAGGATACGAGCAGTACTTC
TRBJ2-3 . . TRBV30 CARSDGRRYGDTQYF TGTGCCCGGAGTGATGGCAGGCGATATGGAGATACGCAGTATTTT
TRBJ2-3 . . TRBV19 CASSIHTPPAETDTQYF TGTGCCAGTAGTATACACACCCCTCCAGCGGAAACAGATACGCAGTATTTT
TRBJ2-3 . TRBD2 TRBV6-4 CASSLRGGTDTQYF TGTGCCAGCAGTTTGCGGGGGGGCACAGATACGCAGTATTTT
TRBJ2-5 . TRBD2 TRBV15 CATSRRTSGGETQYF TGTGCCACCAGCAGACGTACATCGGGGGGAGAGACCCAGTACTTC
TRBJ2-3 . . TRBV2 CASKAGHPSTDTQYF TGTGCCAGCAAGGCCGGACACCCTAGCACAGATACGCAGTATTTT
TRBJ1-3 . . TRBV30 CAWSGGGNTIYF TGTGCCTGGAGTGGAGGTGGAAACACCATATATTTT
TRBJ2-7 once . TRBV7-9 CASSFDRSYEQYF TGTGCCAGCAGCTTTGACAGATCCTACGAGCAGTACTTC
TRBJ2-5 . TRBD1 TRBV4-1 CASSPSTGTGDSSQYF TGCGCCAGCAGCCCGTCAACCGGGACAGGGGATTCCAGCCAGTACTTC
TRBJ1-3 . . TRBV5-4 CASRDDGGAGNTIYF TGTGCCAGCAGAGATGACGGGGGAGCTGGAAACACCATATATTTT
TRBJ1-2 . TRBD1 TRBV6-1 CASRPPGQLYGYTF TGTGCCAGCAGACCCCCGGGACAGCTATATGGCTACACCTTC
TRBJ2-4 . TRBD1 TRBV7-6 CASSPRQGRNIQYF TGTGCCAGCAGCCCGCGACAGGGTCGGAACATTCAGTACTTC
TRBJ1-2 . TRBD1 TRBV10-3 CAISWTGTDGYTF TGTGCCATCAGCTGGACAGGGACGGATGGCTACACCTTC
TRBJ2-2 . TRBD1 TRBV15 CATSDGTGVDSLFF TGTGCCACCAGCGACGGGACAGGGGTTGATTCGCTGTTTTTT
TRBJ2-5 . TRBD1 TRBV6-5 CASSESGQGHVSYF TGTGCCAGCAGCGAATCGGGACAGGGGCACGTCTCGTACTTC
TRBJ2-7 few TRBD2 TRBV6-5 CASSSPGGAAGYEQYF TGTGCCAGCAGTTCGCCGGGAGGGGCGGCTGGCTACGAGCAGTACTTC
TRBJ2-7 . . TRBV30 CAWSKTVQGFGQYF TGTGCCTGGAGCAAAACCGTCCAGGGATTTGGGCAGTACTTC
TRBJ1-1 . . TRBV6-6 CASSYRGFGNTEAFF TGTGCCAGCAGTTATAGGGGGTTCGGGAACACTGAAGCTTTCTTT
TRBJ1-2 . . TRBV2 CASTEGGLYGYTF TGTGCCAGCACCGAGGGGGGGCTCTATGGCTACACCTTC